This T cell receptor (beta chain) stems from a study of glioma-infiltrating T cells after dendritic cell vaccination. Study information: Three intradermal dendritic cell vaccine injections were given every two weeks.

Here immunoSEQ multiplex PCR was the method, and the copy in TCRdb shows in-frame clones only, minus some. The sample holds fewer than 95,000 clones, 85% seen once. Indicated time point: after dendritic cell vaccination, including at tumor progression/relapse. The germline V and J ends were trimmed by 6 bases and 0 bases, with 11 bases remaining between them. The CDR3 is 14 amino acids. Looked up from germline, CDR1 is SGHTA and CDR2 is FQGNSA. The chain has TRBV7-2 and TRBJ1-2; maybe TRBD1 (5 bases). This clonotype was sampled from a human donor with glioblastoma. The specimen was blood, collected after dendritic cell vaccination. This CDR3 reads CASSRGGSNYGYTF. The CDR3 nucleotides read TGTGCCAGCAGTCGGGGGGGATCTAACTATGGCTACACCTTC. The full variable domain, rest sourced from reference TRBV7-2 and TRBJ1-2, is GAGVSQSPSNKVTEKGKDVELRCDPISGHTALYWYRQSLGQGLEFLIYFQGNSAPDKSGLPSDRFSAERTGGSVSTLTIQRTQQEDSAVYLCASSRGGSNYGYTFGSGTRLTVV.